The 15 T cell receptor beta chains below come from one sample, sequenced in a study of blood T cell repertoires in COVID-19. Data came from immunoSEQ multiplex PCR; TCRdb stores just in-frame clones and leaves some out. The sample has over 400,000 clones, approximately 86% seen once. The sequenced sample was PBMCs or T cells enriched from blood (not recorded which). These receptors all stem from a woman between 55 and 75 years old who had recovered from COVID-19.

The chain joins TRBV19 to TRBJ2-1; 11 bases align to TRBD2. The ends lost 3 bases at V and 15 bases at J; junction bases unmatched: 13. The CDR3 is 15 residues long. In germline, CDR1 is LNHDA, CDR2 SQIVND (reference sequence). CDR3 region: CASSIRGLAGGIRFF. The DNA of the CDR3 is TGTGCCAGTAGTATCCGGGGGCTAGCGGGGGGTATCCGGTTCTTC.

The chain recombines TRBV5-4 with TRBJ2-2; D is perhaps TRBD1 (6 bases). This CDR3 is 17 amino acids long. The V and J ends lost 0 bases and 4 bases respectively, with 16 bases between them. The germline V gene has CDR1 SGHNT and CDR2 YYREEE (reference sequence). CDR3 sequence: CASSLDRGTPLTGELFF. Written as DNA, the CDR3 is TGTGCCAGCAGCTTGGACCGTGGGACACCCCTCACCGGGGAGCTGTTTTTT.

A word on this clone: The same CDR3 can be traced to other DNA sequences in this sample. V usage is TRBV18 and J usage is TRBJ2-5; 7 bases align to TRBD2. The germline V gene encodes CDR1 KGHSH and CDR2 LQKENI. CDR3 length: 13 amino acids. J was trimmed by 2 bases and V by 3 bases; bases with no gene match: 0. This CDR3 reads CASSPGLQETQYF. CDR3 nucleotides: TGTGCCAGCTCACCGGGACTACAAGAGACCCAGTACTTC.

The chain carries TRBV6-1 and TRBJ2-7, with a tentative D call TRBD1 (6 bases). Germline assignment: CDR1 MNHNS and CDR2 SASEGT. The CDR3 spans 15 residues. The V end was cut by 1 base, the J end by 5 bases, with 15 bases between. For the CDR3, the DNA is TGTGCCAGCAGTGAAGGTACAGGGCTTGTGAACGAGCAGTACTTC. Protein: CASSEGTGLVNEQYF.

Only one count was recorded for this clone. The CDR3 protein is CASSPGGAPSYEQYF. The DNA of the CDR3 is TGTGCCAGCAGCCCCGGGGGGGCCCCCTCCTACGAGCAGTACTTC. This chain joins TRBV9 and TRBJ2-7; 8 bases match TRBD2. Germline trimming cut 4 bases from V and 0 bases from J; bases unmatched to any gene: 6. CDR1 is SGDLS, CDR2 YYNGEE, per germline. The CDR3 has 15 residues. The entire variable domain, with the rest obtained from reference TRBV9 and TRBJ2-7, is as follows: DSGVTQTPKHLITATGQRVTLRCSPRSGDLSVYWYQQSLDQGLQFLIQYYNGEERAKGNILERFSAQQFPDLHSELNLSSLELGDSALYFCASSPGGAPSYEQYFGPGTRLTVT.

This chain links TRBV27 with TRBJ1-6; 8 bases line up with TRBD1. The trim removed 4 bases at V and 10 bases at J, leaving 6 bases unmatched. There are 14 residues in the CDR3. CDR1 MNHEY and CDR2 SMNVEV come from the germline V gene (reference sequence). The CDR3 is CASSWQGAGSPLHF. CDR3 nucleotides: TGTGCCAGCAGTTGGCAGGGGGCAGGATCACCCCTCCACTTT.

The genes are TRBV6-5 and TRBJ1-2, with D possibly TRBD1 on 5 matching bases. Germline CDR1 MNHEY, CDR2 SVGAGI. V was clipped by 7 bases and J by 2 bases, with 8 bases between them. This CDR3 comprises 12 residues. The chain's CDR3 is CASTGGNYGYTF. The CDR3 bases are TGTGCCAGCACGGGGGGAAACTATGGCTACACCTTC.

The chain links TRBV6-2 or TRBV6-3 to TRBJ2-7; TRBD2 is a possible D gene (5 bases). The CDR3 extends over 13 amino acids. V lost 0 bases, J lost 3 bases, and 6 bases lay in between. Germline CDR1 reads MNHEY; CDR2 reads SVGEGT. CDR3 amino acids: CASSYSRDYEQYV. Written as DNA, the CDR3 is TGTGCCAGCAGTTACTCGAGGGACTACGAGCAGTACGTC.

Of note for this clone: Other DNA sequences of this sample code for an identical CDR3. The chain links TRBV18 to TRBJ2-7; 8 bases align to TRBD1. V lost 3 bases to trimming and J lost 6 bases; unmatched junction nucleotides: 4. The CDR3 is 13 amino acids. Germline CDR1 and CDR2: KGHSH and LQKENI. The CDR3 bases are TGTGCCAGCTCACCTCTAGACAGGGGCGAGCAGTACTTC. Its protein product is CASSPLDRGEQYF.

The J gene is TRBJ1-4, the V gene TRBV18; D is undetermined. Trimming took off 6 bases at V and 5 bases at J, with 13 bases between the two ends. The CDR3 extends over 14 amino acids. Germline-derived CDR1 and CDR2 are KGHSH and LQKENI. CDR3 coding DNA: TGTGCCAGCTCCGCCGTCGGTTTGAATGAAAAACTGTTTTTT. Protein product: CASSAVGLNEKLFF.

The rearrangement joins TRBV6-5 to TRBJ1-1; a possible D gene is TRBD1 (6 bases). Germline values: CDR1 MNHEY, CDR2 SVGAGI. There are 13 residues in the CDR3. Trimming took 11 bases from V and 6 from J, leaving 19 bases between them. The CDR3 DNA follows: TGTGCCGCCTATGCCGGGACAAGATCTGAAGCTTTCTTT. Translation: CAAYAGTRSEAFF.

V is TRBV5-1 and J is TRBJ2-2; TRBD2 is a possible D gene (7 bases). Germline lookup yields CDR1 SGHRS and CDR2 YFSETQ. The CDR3 is 17 amino acids. V lost 5 bases, J lost 6 bases, and 23 bases lay in between. The CDR3 loop is CASRLPRGAGEAGELFF. The CDR3 bases are TGCGCCAGCAGGCTCCCACGGGGGGCCGGGGAGGCCGGGGAGCTGTTTTTT.

V usage is TRBV5-1 and J usage is TRBJ2-7; 7 nucleotides align to TRBD1. CDR1 is SGHRS, CDR2 YFSETQ, per germline. V was clipped by 2 bases and J by 1 base; unmatched bases: 6. The CDR3 has 15 residues. CDR3 bases: TGCGCCAGCAGCTTAAACCGGGACAGTTCCTACGAGCAGTACTTC. Residues: CASSLNRDSSYEQYF. Combining the CDR3 with reference TRBV5-1 and TRBJ2-7 gives the whole variable domain KAGVTQTPRYLIKTRGQQVTLSCSPISGHRSVSWYQQTPGQGLQFLFEYFSETQRNKGNFPGRFSGRQFSNSRSEMNVSTLELGDSALYLCASSLNRDSSYEQYFGPGTRLTVT.

This rearrangement joins TRBV7-2 to TRBJ1-5, with D possibly matching TRBD1 (5 bases). Between the trimmed V and J ends, which lost 3 bases and 1 base, there was a span of 10 bases. The germline V gene has CDR1 SGHTA and CDR2 FQGNSA. The CDR3 spans 15 residues. Here the CDR3 reads CASSLGGDSNQPQHF. CDR3 in DNA: TGTGCCAGCAGCTTGGGGGGGGACAGCAATCAGCCCCAGCATTTT.

The chain joins TRBV7-8 to TRBJ2-5, with 8 bases lining up with TRBD1. This CDR3 has 14 residues. The germline CDR1 and CDR2 sequences are SGHVS and FQNEAQ. Losses at the gene ends were 3 bases for V and 5 bases for J; bases not matched to a gene: 5. CDR3 residues: CASSFRGRFETQYF. The CDR3, as DNA: TGTGCCAGCAGCTTCAGGGGGCGGTTTGAGACCCAGTACTTC.